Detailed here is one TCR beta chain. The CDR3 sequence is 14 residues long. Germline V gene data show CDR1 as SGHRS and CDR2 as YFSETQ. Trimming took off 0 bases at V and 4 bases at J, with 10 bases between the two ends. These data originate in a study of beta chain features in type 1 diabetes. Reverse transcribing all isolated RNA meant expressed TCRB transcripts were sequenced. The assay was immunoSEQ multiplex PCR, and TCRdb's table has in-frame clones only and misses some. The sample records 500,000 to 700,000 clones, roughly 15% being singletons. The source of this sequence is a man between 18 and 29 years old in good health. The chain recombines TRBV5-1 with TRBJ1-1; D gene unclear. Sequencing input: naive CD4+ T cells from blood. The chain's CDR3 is CASSLGVPLTEAFF. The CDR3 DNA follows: TGCGCCAGCAGCTTGGGGGTCCCGCTCACTGAAGCTTTCTTT.